The 23 T cell receptor beta chains reported below all come from one sample, sequenced in a study of T cell repertoires in cytomegalovirus infection. Their antigens remain unidentified. From the reads, TCRdb called clonotypes with MiXCR, one entry per CDR3 protein. This sample has 450,000 to 550,000 distinct CDR3 sequences, with about 42% found just once. The starting material was cultured PBMCs, obtained from culture after CMV antigen stimulation. These receptors originate from a human donor in good health (CMV status not recorded). Some clones in this sample may be carry-over from other donors' samples.

This clonotype appeared a few times. This chain connects TRBV7-6 to TRBJ2-3, with D maybe TRBD1 (6 bases). The CDR3 is made up of 15 amino acids. Germline loops: CDR1 SGHVS, CDR2 FNYEAQ. With 5 bases removed from V and 2 bases from J, the gap between germline ends came to 14 bases. The chain's CDR3 is CASSTTGSPTDTQYF. CDR3 nucleotides: TGTGCCAGCAGCACTACAGGGTCCCCCACAGATACGCAGTATTTT. Based on the CDR3 plus reference TRBV7-6 and TRBJ2-3, the full variable domain is GAGVSQSPRYKVTKRGQDVALRCDPISGHVSLYWYRQALGQGPEFLTYFNYEAQQDKSGLPNDRFSAERPEGSISTLTIQRTEQRDSAMYRCASSTTGSPTDTQYFGPGTRLTVL.

This clonotype occurred a few times. DNA of the CDR3: TGTGCCAGCAGCTTAGTAGGGGCAGGGGGCCCGGAGACCCAGTACTTC. This gives the protein CASSLVGAGGPETQYF. The rearrangement links TRBV7-8 to TRBJ2-5; 8 nucleotides match TRBD1. Germline V gene lookup returns CDR1 SGHVS and CDR2 FQNEAQ. The CDR3 contains 16 residues. V lost 1 base and J lost 5; bases outside the gene matches: 9.

On this clonotype: One end of the junction does not line up with germline, which may come from a read error. The chain recombines TRBV7-2 with TRBJ2-3, with D uncertain. CDR1 and CDR2 from the germline V gene are SGHTA and FQGNSA. This CDR3 has 14 residues. DNA for the CDR3: TGCGCCAGCAGGCATTCTTCTAGTAGAGATACGCAGTATTTT. Translated: CASRHSSSRDTQYF.

This clonotype has a handful of counts. The rearrangement links TRBV7-2 to TRBJ1-6; tentative D call: TRBD1 (6 bases). Trimming pared 5 bases from V and 10 bases from J, leaving 15 bases between. The CDR3 sequence is 14 residues long. CDR1 and CDR2 from the germline V gene are SGHTA and FQGNSA. As DNA, the CDR3 is TGTGCCAGCAGCAGCGGGGGCGCCTCATCACCCCTCCACTTT. Amino acids: CASSSGGASSPLHF.

The rearrangement joins TRBV29-1 to TRBJ1-2; tentatively, D is TRBD1 (6 bases). This CDR3 is built from 11 residues. V was shortened by 7 bases and J by 5 bases, with 11 bases between the two germline ends. CDR1 SQVTM and CDR2 ANQGSEA come from the germline V gene. CDR3 sequence (DNA): TGCAGCGCCGAACAGGGTTATGGCTACACCTTC. Protein: CSAEQGYGYTF. Filled out from reference TRBV29-1 and TRBJ1-2, the complete variable domain reads SAVISQKPSRDICQRGTSLTIQCQVDSQVTMMFWYRQQPGQSLTLIATANQGSEATYESGFVIDKFPISRPNLTFSTLTVSNMSPEDSSIYLCSAEQGYGYTFGSGTRLTVV.

The table lists this clonotype with a count of one. V is TRBV7-6 and J is TRBJ1-2, with a possible D match to TRBD1 (6 bases). Germline CDR1 reads SGHVS; CDR2 reads FNYEAQ. V was cut by 9 bases and J by 3 bases, with 26 bases left in between. The CDR3 is 17 amino acids. CDR3 nucleotides: TGTGCCAGAAGCGTAGACGCAGGGGCAGGCCTACACTATGGCTACACCTTC. It specifies CARSVDAGAGLHYGYTF.

This clonotype appeared a few times. The V call is TRBV7-6, the J call TRBJ1-4; D gene unclear. Germline assignment: CDR1 SGHVS and CDR2 FNYEAQ. V lost 4 bases to trimming and J lost 8 bases, with 14 bases between them. The CDR3 has 14 residues. Here the CDR3 DNA reads TGTGCCAGCAGCTCAAGCAGAACCGTGGAAAAACTGTTTTTT. Protein: CASSSSRTVEKLFF.

The chain uses TRBV7-9 and TRBJ2-3; D ambiguous. Trimming removed 8 bases from V and 0 bases from J, with 9 bases in between. The CDR3 is 13 residues long. CDR1 and CDR2 (germline): SEHNR, FQNEAQ (reference sequence). CDR3 protein: CASWRASTDTQYF. The CDR3 bases are TGTGCCAGCTGGCGTGCTAGCACAGATACGCAGTATTTT.

V and J are TRBV5-6 and TRBJ2-4, with TRBD2 matching 7 bases. J gave up 10 bases and V 4 bases, and 17 bases lay outside the gene matches. Germline CDR1 and CDR2: SGHDT and YYEEEE. The CDR3 is 16 amino acids. CDR3 nucleotides: TGTGCCAGCAGCAATGGACTAGTCTCCTCTTCAGGGATTCAGTACTTC. Translated: CASSNGLVSSSGIQYF.

The J gene is TRBJ2-1, the V gene TRBV3-1, with D possibly matching TRBD1 (6 bases). Germline V lookup: CDR1 LGHDT, CDR2 YNNKEL (reference sequence). This CDR3 spans 15 amino acids. V gave up 6 bases and J gave up 9 bases, with 21 bases separating them. CDR3 DNA sequence: TGTGCCAGCAGTCAGGGCGCAGGGGCGTTCGGTGAGCAGTTCTTC. Translated, it gives CASSQGAGAFGEQFF.

The table lists this clonotype with a few counts. The rearrangement uses TRBV6-1 and TRBJ2-1; D unclear. Trimming cost V 6 bases and J 9 bases, with 3 bases left between them. The germline CDR1 and CDR2 sequences are MNHNS and SASEGT. The CDR3 has 9 residues. The CDR3 is CASSVEQFF. The CDR3 DNA follows: TGTGCCAGCAGCGTTGAGCAGTTCTTC.

J is TRBJ1-1 and V is TRBV18, with D perhaps TRBD1 (6 bases). The CDR3 extends over 15 amino acids. Trimming shortened V by 5 bases and J by 0 bases, and 13 bases separated the two germline ends. Germline-derived CDR1 and CDR2 are KGHSH and LQKENI. The CDR3 spells CASSSYGGMNTEAFF. The CDR3 DNA is TGTGCCAGCTCATCATATGGGGGCATGAACACTGAAGCTTTCTTT.

This clonotype occurred many times. The chain uses TRBV7-2 and TRBJ1-5; D is unclear. The V and J ends lost 1 base and 7 bases respectively, with 11 bases between them. The CDR3 consists of 14 residues. Germline CDR1 reads SGHTA; CDR2 reads FQGNSA. CDR3 sequence reads: CASSLVGSGQPQHF. The CDR3, as DNA: TGTGCCAGCAGCTTAGTGGGGAGTGGACAGCCCCAGCATTTT.

This clonotype has more than one count but fewer than ten. The V call is TRBV11-2, the J call TRBJ2-6; D ambiguous. The CDR3 runs 17 residues. Germline V CDR1 and CDR2: SGHAT, FQNNGV. V was pared by 0 bases and J by 1 base, with 10 bases between. The CDR3 spells CASSLDLVFSGANVLTF. The CDR3 DNA sequence: TGTGCCAGCAGCTTAGATCTGGTTTTTTCTGGGGCCAACGTCCTGACTTTC.

The V gene is TRBV9, the J gene TRBJ2-2, with TRBD2 as a possible D gene (6 bases). From germline, CDR1 is SGDLS and CDR2 YYNGEE. V was cut by 0 bases and J by 1 base, with 10 bases left in between. The CDR3 spans 16 residues. CDR3 protein: CASSVGTGRNTGELFF. The CDR3 nucleotides read TGTGCCAGCAGCGTAGGAACCGGGAGGAACACCGGGGAGCTGTTTTTT.

The chain combines TRBV4-3 with TRBJ2-4; 10 bases match TRBD2. The junction had 6 bases not matched to a gene; V was cut back by 1 base and J by 9 bases. Looked up from germline, CDR1 is LGHNA and CDR2 is YSLEER. The CDR3 has 15 residues. The CDR3 is CASSQGSGRAVIQYF. CDR3 bases: TGCGCCAGCAGCCAAGGAAGCGGGAGGGCGGTCATTCAGTACTTC.

This clonotype appeared a few times. CDR3 sequence (DNA): TGTGCCAGCAGTTTAAGGTCTATACAAGAGACCCAGTACTTC. The encoded protein is CASSLRSIQETQYF. The chain joins TRBV12-3 or TRBV12-4 to TRBJ2-5; no clear D gene. The CDR3 has 14 residues. Trimming took off 2 bases at V and 2 bases at J, with 9 bases between the two ends.

This clonotype was observed a few times. J is TRBJ2-1 and V is TRBV12-3 or TRBV12-4, with 13 positions matching TRBD2. The V segment lost 5 bases and the J segment 2 bases; nucleotides outside the gene matches: 6. The CDR3 spans 17 residues. The CDR3 bases are TGTGCCAGCAGTCCGCGGACTAGCGGGAGCGCCTACAATGAGCAGTTCTTC. Its protein is CASSPRTSGSAYNEQFF.

The V call is TRBV12-3 or TRBV12-4, the J call TRBJ2-1; D remains unclear. The CDR3 length is 12 residues. Trimming pared 6 bases from V and 10 bases from J, leaving 13 bases between. The CDR3 bases are TGTGCCAGCAGCCCTCAAGCCGCCGAGCAGTTCTTC. It encodes CASSPQAAEQFF.

J is TRBJ1-2 and V is TRBV11-2; D gene unclear. The V gene lost 5 bases and the J gene lost 4 bases, with 11 bases spanning the gap. The length of the CDR3 is 13 residues. In germline, CDR1 is SGHAT, CDR2 FQNNGV. The CDR3 DNA follows: TGTGCCAGCAGCGCCCGACGGGCCTATGGCTACACCTTC. Translating gives CASSARRAYGYTF. Full variable domain (outside the CDR3, taken from reference TRBV11-2 and TRBJ1-2): EAGVAQSPRYKIIEKRQSVAFWCNPISGHATLYWYQQILGQGPKLLIQFQNNGVVDDSQLPKDRFSAERLKGVDSTLKIQPAKLEDSAVYLCASSARRAYGYTFGSGTRLTVV.

This chain joins TRBV4-1 and TRBJ2-7; 7 positions agree with TRBD2. CDR1 and CDR2 (germline): MGHRA, YSYEKL. V gave up 4 bases and J gave up 2 bases; unmatched junction bases: 5. This CDR3 region has 14 residues. Here the CDR3 reads CASSPTAGTYEQYF. The CDR3 region has the DNA TGCGCCAGCAGCCCGACAGCGGGAACCTACGAGCAGTACTTC.

The V gene is TRBV5-1, the J gene TRBJ1-2; tentatively, D is TRBD1 (5 bases). Deletions cut 5 bases from V and 8 bases from J, with 19 bases between. Germline V gene sequence: CDR1 SGHRS, CDR2 YFSETQ. The length of the CDR3 is 14 residues. CDR3 sequence (DNA): TGCGCCAGCAGTAACGTTGGGGGACTCATGGGCTACACCTTC. The encoded protein is CASSNVGGLMGYTF.

The genes are TRBV4-3 and TRBJ1-5; no firm D call. V was shortened by 0 bases and J by 5 bases, with 5 bases between the two germline ends. The germline CDR1 and CDR2 sequences are LGHNA and YSLEER. This CDR3 is 13 amino acids long. The CDR3 sequence: CASSQDEDQPQHF. CDR3 sequence (DNA): TGCGCCAGCAGCCAAGACGAAGATCAGCCCCAGCATTTT.